These 13 T cell receptor beta chains came from one sample sequenced in a study of Ad26.COV2.S vaccination and SARS-CoV-2 variants. This sample's treatment: 19 received Ad26.COV2.S at low or high dose, single or two shots; about 5 received placebo; per-sample allocation not given. Sampling occurred on day 63 after the first vaccine or placebo injection. Libraries were prepared by immunoSEQ multiplex PCR; TCRdb keeps only in-frame clonotypes and omits some of them. The data show about 280,000 clones, 70% to 90% seen once. Specimen: peripheral blood, collected in a trial of Ad26.COV2.S vaccine versus placebo. All receptors come from a person aged 18-60 years who received the Ad26.COV2.S COVID-19 vaccine or a placebo.

This sequence joins TRBV5-1 and TRBJ2-2; 7 positions agree with TRBD2. Germline V CDR1 and CDR2: SGHRS, YFSETQ. The length of the CDR3 is 16 residues. Trimming removed 0 bases from V and 5 bases from J; junction bases left unmatched: 7. The CDR3 DNA sequence: TGCGCCAGCAGCTTGGTGGCGGGAGTCTATACCGGGGAGCTGTTTTTT. It codes for CASSLVAGVYTGELFF.

The rearrangement links TRBV14 to TRBJ2-5; D remains ambiguous. This CDR3 spans 11 amino acids. The V gene lost 4 bases and the J gene lost 5 bases, with 5 bases spanning the gap. Per the germline V gene, CDR1 is SGHDN and CDR2 is FVKESK. The DNA for the CDR3 is TGTGCCAGCAGCCTTGGGGAGACCCAGTACTTC. Residues: CASSLGETQYF. Full variable domain (outside the CDR3, taken from reference TRBV14 and TRBJ2-5): EAGVTQFPSHSVIEKGQTVTLRCDPISGHDNLYWYRRVMGKEIKFLLHFVKESKQDESGMPNNRFLAERTGGTYSTLKVQPAELEDSGVYFCASSLGETQYFGPGTRLLVL.

This rearrangement joins TRBV6-6 to TRBJ1-5, with no clear D. This CDR3 has 14 residues. Germline-derived CDR1 and CDR2 are MNHNY and SVGAGI (reference sequence). The germline V and J ends were trimmed by 4 bases and 11 bases, with 18 bases remaining between them. CDR3 loop: CASSSQDTSTSQHF. The CDR3 DNA sequence: TGTGCCAGCAGTTCCCAAGACACCTCTACCTCCCAGCATTTT.

V and J are TRBV10-1 and TRBJ2-5, with 14 bases matching TRBD2. The CDR3 extends over 16 amino acids. The germline V gene has CDR1 WNHNN and CDR2 SYGVQD (reference sequence). The V gene end was trimmed by 2 bases and the J gene end by 4 bases; junction bases not matched to a gene: 3. CDR3 loop: CASSEGTSGSGETQYF. DNA of the CDR3: TGCGCCAGCAGTGAGGGGACTAGCGGGAGTGGAGAGACCCAGTACTTC.

This chain links TRBV5-6 with TRBJ1-2, with D unresolved. Germline CDR1 is SGHDT and CDR2 is YYEEEE. Trimming took 0 bases from V and 6 from J, leaving 9 bases between them. This CDR3 is built from 13 residues. This chain's CDR3 is CASSLDGFNGYTF. CDR3 nucleotide sequence: TGTGCCAGCAGCTTGGACGGTTTTAATGGCTACACCTTC.

The chain's CDR3 is CASSGYRGGYTF. CDR3 sequence (DNA): TGTGCCAGCAGCGGGTACAGGGGCGGCTACACCTTC. This chain joins TRBV5-8 and TRBJ1-2; 7 nucleotides match TRBD1. CDR3 size: 12 residues. From germline, CDR1 is SGHTS and CDR2 YDEGEE. The V segment lost 4 bases and the J segment 8 bases; nucleotides outside the gene matches: 5.

V is TRBV27 and J is TRBJ2-7, with 11 bases fitting TRBD2. V lost 2 bases to trimming and J lost 3 bases; unmatched junction nucleotides: 3. This CDR3 spans 15 amino acids. The V gene's germline CDR1 is MNHEY and CDR2 SMNVEV (reference sequence). The CDR3: CASSLGLAGGYEQYF. As DNA, the CDR3 is TGTGCCAGCAGTTTAGGGCTAGCGGGGGGCTACGAGCAGTACTTC.

The chain uses TRBV2 and TRBJ1-1; no reliable D call. Per germline, CDR1 SNHLY and CDR2 FYNNEI. The CDR3 length is 11 residues. V lost 5 bases, J lost 8 bases, and 9 bases lay in between. Written as DNA, the CDR3 is TGTGCCAGCAGTCGTGGCAGGGAAGCTTTCTTT. Its translation is CASSRGREAFF.

The J gene is TRBJ1-2, the V gene TRBV5-1; 9 bases are a match to TRBD1. CDR3 length: 13 residues. Germline V gene data show CDR1 as SGHRS and CDR2 as YFSETQ. J lost 8 bases, V lost 3 bases, and 5 bases had no gene match. CDR3: CASSSGQGAGYTF. The DNA for the CDR3 is TGCGCCAGCAGCTCGGGACAGGGAGCGGGCTACACCTTC.

This chain connects TRBV11-2 to TRBJ1-5; no clear D. V was trimmed by 5 bases and J by 2 bases, leaving 7 bases between them. CDR1 and CDR2 (germline): SGHAT, FQNNGV. The CDR3 has 13 residues. CDR3 nucleotide sequence: TGTGCCAGCAGCCACTCAGGCAATCAGCCCCAGCATTTT. Encoded protein: CASSHSGNQPQHF.

The chain recombines TRBV19 with TRBJ2-7, with D unresolved. The CDR3 runs 20 residues. Germline values: CDR1 LNHDA, CDR2 SQIVND (reference sequence). Trimming pared 4 bases from V and 3 bases from J, leaving 31 bases between. DNA of the CDR3: TGTGCCAGTAGTACCCCCCTCAGGACCAGCATAATACAAACGATCTACGAGCAGTACTTC. This sequence encodes CASSTPLRTSIIQTIYEQYF.

The V call is TRBV19, the J call TRBJ1-5; no reliable D call. From germline, CDR1 is LNHDA and CDR2 SQIVND (reference sequence). V gave up 3 bases and J gave up 4 bases, with 10 bases separating them. The CDR3 spans 14 residues. The CDR3 nucleotides are TGTGCCAGTAGTATTGACACCCCGAATCAGCCCCAGCATTTT. Its protein is CASSIDTPNQPQHF.

The J gene is TRBJ2-7, the V gene TRBV10-1, with D hard to call. The CDR3 sequence is 14 residues long. Germline CDR1 WNHNN, CDR2 SYGVQD (reference sequence). Trimming pared 0 bases from V and 1 base from J, leaving 7 bases between. Written as DNA, the CDR3 is TGCGCCAGCAGTGAGTCGCTGGGGTCCTACGAGCAGTACTTC. This translates into CASSESLGSYEQYF.